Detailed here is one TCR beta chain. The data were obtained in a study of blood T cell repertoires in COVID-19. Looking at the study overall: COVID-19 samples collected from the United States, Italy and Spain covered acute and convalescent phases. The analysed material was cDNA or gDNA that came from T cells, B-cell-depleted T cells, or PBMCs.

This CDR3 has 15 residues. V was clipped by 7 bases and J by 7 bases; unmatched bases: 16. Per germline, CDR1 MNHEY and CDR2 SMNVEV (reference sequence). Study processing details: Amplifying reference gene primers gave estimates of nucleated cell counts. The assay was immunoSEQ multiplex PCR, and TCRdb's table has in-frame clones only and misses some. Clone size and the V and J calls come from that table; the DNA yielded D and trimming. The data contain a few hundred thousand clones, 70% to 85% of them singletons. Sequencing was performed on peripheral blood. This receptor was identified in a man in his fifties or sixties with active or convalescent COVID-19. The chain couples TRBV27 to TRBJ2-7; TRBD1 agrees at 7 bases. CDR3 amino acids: CASNPSGGGRGEQYF. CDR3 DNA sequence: TGTGCCAGCAATCCTTCAGGGGGTGGGAGAGGGGAGCAGTACTTC.